These 11 T cell receptor beta chains were sequenced from one sample in a study of T cell clonotyping in hematopoietic cell transplantation. Generated by immunoSEQ multiplex PCR, the TCRdb table keeps only in-frame clones and is missing some. The sample holds about 29,000 clones; 60% to 85% are singletons and the top ten take under 8%. Time point given: recipient sample about 28 days before transplant, after cytoreduction. Sample: peripheral blood mononuclear cells, taken before stem cell transplant. These receptors all come from a woman younger than 45 with chronic myeloid leukemia. Some clones in this sample may be carry-over from other donors' samples.

The chain recombines TRBV4-2 with TRBJ1-2; a possible D gene is TRBD1 (5 bases). Between the trimmed V and J ends, which lost 4 bases and 1 base, there was a span of 19 bases. The germline V gene encodes CDR1 LGHNA and CDR2 YNFKEQ. The CDR3 loop spans 17 amino acids. For the CDR3, the DNA is TGTGCCAGCAGCCCCCGGTTTGACAGCCGAATTAACTATGGCTACACCTTC. Protein sequence: CASSPRFDSRINYGYTF.

This rearrangement joins TRBV2 to TRBJ2-5, with a weak D call TRBD2 (6 bases). The germline CDR1 and CDR2 sequences are SNHLY and FYNNEI. The CDR3 spans 16 residues. V lost 8 bases to trimming and J lost 5 bases, with 24 bases between them. This CDR3 is CASRYGLALVEETQYF. The CDR3 DNA reads as TGTGCCAGCCGCTACGGGCTAGCGTTGGTTGAGGAGACCCAGTACTTC.

This clone showed up just once. The J gene is TRBJ2-7, the V gene TRBV27, with D possibly being TRBD2 (5 bases). The V gene lost 8 bases and the J gene lost 0 bases, with 14 bases spanning the gap. This CDR3 contains 14 residues. CDR1 is MNHEY, CDR2 SMNVEV, per germline (reference sequence). The CDR3 bases are TGTGCCAGCTCCTCCGGGGTCAGCTCCTACGAGCAGTACTTC. Translation gives CASSSGVSSYEQYF.

The chain couples TRBV5-6 to TRBJ1-4; D gene ambiguous. The V gene lost 0 bases and the J gene lost 3 bases, with 9 bases spanning the gap. The CDR3 is made up of 15 amino acids. Germline assignment: CDR1 SGHDT and CDR2 YYEEEE. DNA of the CDR3: TGTGCCAGCAGCTTGGAGCGCGGGTCTAATGAAAAACTGTTTTTT. It specifies CASSLERGSNEKLFF.

This clone was detected only a few times. The J gene is TRBJ1-6, the V gene TRBV28, with D possibly matching TRBD1 (6 bases). Trimming pared 6 bases from V and 5 bases from J, leaving 11 bases between. The CDR3 length is 14 residues. Germline CDR1 and CDR2: MDHEN and SYDVKM. As DNA, the CDR3 is TGTGCCAGCAGGACGGGACAAAATAATTCACCCCTCCACTTT. Its translation is CASRTGQNNSPLHF.

The rearrangement joins TRBV9 to TRBJ2-5; 13 bases line up with TRBD2. With 4 bases clipped from V and 5 bases from J, the junction kept 8 bases outside the gene matches. CDR3 length: 16 amino acids. Germline V gene data show CDR1 as SGDLS and CDR2 as YYNGEE. The CDR3 loop is CASSSGLAGVVETQYF. The CDR3 coding sequence is TGTGCCAGCAGCTCAGGACTAGCGGGGGTAGTTGAGACCCAGTACTTC.

The chain employs TRBV29-1 and TRBJ1-2; the D is unclear. This CDR3 has 11 amino acids. The V gene lost 5 bases and the J gene lost 10 bases, with 14 bases spanning the gap. CDR1 SQVTM and CDR2 ANQGSEA come from the germline V gene. The CDR3 reads CSVNIGQDYTF. In nucleotides, the CDR3 is TGCAGCGTTAACATCGGGCAAGACTACACCTTC.

The rearrangement links TRBV30 to TRBJ1-5; D unclear. The CDR3 covers 12 residues. The V gene's germline CDR1 is GTSNPN and CDR2 SVGIG (reference sequence). Deletions cut 5 bases from V and 0 bases from J, with 5 bases between. CDR3 DNA: TGTGCCTGGCAGATTAGCAATCAGCCCCAGCATTTT. It codes for CAWQISNQPQHF.

This chain joins TRBV4-3 and TRBJ1-2, with D hard to call. Trimming took 4 bases from V and 6 from J, leaving 21 bases between them. CDR3 length: 16 residues. The germline V gene encodes CDR1 LGHNA and CDR2 YSLEER. CDR3 protein: CASSPVGAGRLHGYTF. CDR3 nucleotides: TGCGCCAGCAGCCCAGTGGGAGCGGGCAGGTTGCATGGCTACACCTTC.

The chain is built from TRBV6-1 and TRBJ2-2, with D uncertain. V was clipped by 7 bases and J by 0 bases, with 9 bases between them. This CDR3 has 14 amino acids. Germline values: CDR1 MNHNS, CDR2 SASEGT. CDR3 protein: CASIRWPNTGELFF. In nucleotides, the CDR3 is TGTGCCAGCATAAGGTGGCCGAACACCGGGGAGCTGTTTTTT.

The chain links TRBV4-1 to TRBJ1-5, with D unclear. Germline loops: CDR1 MGHRA, CDR2 YSYEKL. The CDR3 totals 16 residues. V lost 1 base to trimming and J lost 0 bases, with 10 bases between them. The chain's CDR3 is CASSQVGAYSNQPQHF. As DNA, the CDR3 is TGCGCCAGCAGCCAAGTTGGTGCTTATAGCAATCAGCCCCAGCATTTT.